A single sample is the source of the 32 T cell receptor beta chains below, sequenced in a study of T cell repertoires in cytomegalovirus infection. MiXCR was run by TCRdb on the reads, yielding one entry per CDR3 protein. This table holds 400,000 or so distinct CDR3 sequences, approximately 18% found once. The source material was PBMCs. All receptors derive from a human donor in good health (CMV status not recorded). Some clones in this sample may be carry-over from other donors' samples.

The CDR3 sequence is CASSSEDRAGTEAFF. CDR3 sequence (DNA): TGTGCCAGCAGTTCCGAGGACAGGGCAGGCACTGAAGCTTTCTTT. The rearrangement joins TRBV6-4 to TRBJ1-1, with 8 nucleotides matching TRBD1. CDR3 length: 15 residues. The junction had 9 bases not matched to a gene; V was cut back by 5 bases and J by 4 bases. The germline V gene encodes CDR1 MRHNA and CDR2 SNTAGT.

This clonotype was detected ten times or more. This chain uses TRBV7-9 with TRBJ2-7; 8 bases align to TRBD2. V lost 1 base to trimming and J lost 1 base; unmatched junction nucleotides: 3. There are 15 residues in the CDR3. Germline V gives CDR1 SEHNR, CDR2 FQNEAQ (reference sequence). The CDR3 nucleotides read TGTGCCAGCAGCTTAGAAGGGACTAGATCCTACGAGCAGTACTTC. Its protein product is CASSLEGTRSYEQYF.

There are many counts of this clonotype. The chain recombines TRBV7-8 with TRBJ2-2; 7 bases agree with TRBD2. Germline trimming cut 0 bases from V and 2 bases from J; bases unmatched to any gene: 3. CDR1 SGHVS and CDR2 FQNEAQ come from the germline V gene. The CDR3 consists of 16 residues. In nucleotides, the CDR3 is TGTGCCAGCAGCTTAGCGTGGGGACTAAACACCGGGGAGCTGTTTTTT. It encodes CASSLAWGLNTGELFF. The full variable domain, rest sourced from reference TRBV7-8 and TRBJ2-2, is GAGVSQSPRYKVAKRGQDVALRCDPISGHVSLFWYQQALGQGPEFLTYFQNEAQLDKSGLPSDRFFAERPEGSVSTLKIQRTQQEDSAVYLCASSLAWGLNTGELFFGEGSRLTVL.

This clonotype appeared a few times. This rearrangement joins TRBV20-1 to TRBJ1-1, with D unresolved. This CDR3 has 14 residues. Trimming stripped 4 bases from V and 1 base from J, with 13 bases between. In germline, CDR1 is DFQATT, CDR2 SNEGSKA (reference sequence). In nucleotides, the CDR3 is TGCAGTGCTAATGGGAGAAATTCGAACACTGAAGCTTTCTTT. Residues: CSANGRNSNTEAFF.

This chain links TRBV7-6 with TRBJ2-7; no definite D call. The CDR3 has 13 amino acids. The ends were cut back, 4 bases at V and 9 bases at J, with 16 bases in the middle. Germline lookup yields CDR1 SGHVS and CDR2 FNYEAQ. CDR3 region: CASSSLDATGQYF. The CDR3 DNA is TGTGCCAGCAGCTCTTTAGACGCTACGGGGCAGTACTTC. The complete variable domain, with remaining parts taken from reference TRBV7-6 and TRBJ2-7, reads GAGVSQSPRYKVTKRGQDVALRCDPISGHVSLYWYRQALGQGPEFLTYFNYEAQQDKSGLPNDRFSAERPEGSISTLTIQRTEQRDSAMYRCASSSLDATGQYFGPGTRLTVT.

The table lists this clonotype with a few counts. The J gene is TRBJ1-2, the V gene TRBV29-1; D uncertain. V was cut by 5 bases and J by 8 bases, with 9 bases left in between. The germline V gene has CDR1 SQVTM and CDR2 ANQGSEA. CDR3 length equals 10 residues. The CDR3 nucleotides are TGCAGCGTTTCGGGAGAGGGCTACACCTTC. Residues: CSVSGEGYTF.

There are many counts of this clonotype. The chain combines TRBV7-2 with TRBJ2-7; D is uncertain. V was pared by 5 bases and J by 7 bases, with 15 bases between. Germline CDR1 reads SGHTA; CDR2 reads FQGNSA. The CDR3 covers 13 residues. The CDR3 sequence: CASSPYINTEQYF. The CDR3, as DNA: TGTGCCAGCAGCCCTTATATTAACACGGAGCAGTACTTC.

This clonotype was counted many times. The V gene is TRBV7-2, the J gene TRBJ2-1, with D possibly being TRBD2 (5 bases). V was pared by 2 bases and J by 9 bases, with 17 bases between. Germline V gene sequence: CDR1 SGHTA, CDR2 FQGNSA. This CDR3 contains 15 residues. CDR3 nucleotides: TGTGCCAGCAGCTTACTTGGACTGGGAATGGGTGAGCAGTTCTTC. This codes for CASSLLGLGMGEQFF. The full variable domain, with the rest looked up from reference TRBV7-2 and TRBJ2-1, is GAGVSQSPSNKVTEKGKDVELRCDPISGHTALYWYRQSLGQGLEFLIYFQGNSAPDKSGLPSDRFSAERTGGSVSTLTIQRTQQEDSAVYLCASSLLGLGMGEQFFGPGTRLTVL.

This clonotype was detected a few times. The chain couples TRBV14 to TRBJ1-4; 7 bases are a match to TRBD1. J lost 0 bases, V lost 4 bases, and 11 bases had no gene match. Per germline, CDR1 SGHDN and CDR2 FVKESK. The length of the CDR3 is 18 residues. The CDR3 spells CASSRRQGGVATNEKLFF. The DNA for the CDR3 is TGTGCCAGCAGCCGACGACAGGGAGGGGTTGCAACTAATGAAAAACTGTTTTTT. The entire variable domain, with the rest obtained from reference TRBV14 and TRBJ1-4, is as follows: EAGVTQFPSHSVIEKGQTVTLRCDPISGHDNLYWYRRVMGKEIKFLLHFVKESKQDESGMPNNRFLAERTGGTYSTLKVQPAELEDSGVYFCASSRRQGGVATNEKLFFGSGTQLSVL.

As to this clonotype: Sequence at one end of the junction differs from germline and may be a read error. The CDR3 reads CTSSSRTGELFF. The CDR3, as DNA: TGTACCAGCAGTTCGAGGACCGGGGAGCTGTTTTTT. The gene calls are TRBV6-1 and TRBJ2-2; D is uncertain. Germline assignment: CDR1 MNHNS and CDR2 SASEGT. This CDR3 comprises 12 residues.

The rearrangement links TRBV5-4 to TRBJ2-4, with D hard to call. The CDR3 consists of 14 residues. Germline CDR1 is SGHNT and CDR2 is YYREEE (reference sequence). With 0 bases removed from V and 0 bases from J, the gap between germline ends came to 4 bases. CDR3 sequence reads: CASSLDLAKNIQYF. CDR3 DNA: TGTGCCAGCAGCTTGGACCTAGCCAAAAACATTCAGTACTTC.

Many counts were recorded for this clonotype. This sequence joins TRBV7-8 and TRBJ2-7; 16 nucleotides align to TRBD2. The CDR3 contains 17 residues. Germline values: CDR1 SGHVS, CDR2 FQNEAQ. V dropped 5 bases and J dropped 1; count of bases not matched to a gene: 5. CDR3 residues: CASSARGLAGGSYEQYF. CDR3 nucleotide sequence: TGTGCCAGCAGCGCCCGGGGACTAGCGGGAGGGTCCTACGAGCAGTACTTC.

This clonotype has only a few counts. CDR3 amino acids: CASSMSGVQPQHF. CDR3 nucleotides: TGTGCCAGTAGTATGTCGGGAGTTCAGCCCCAGCATTTT. The genes are TRBV19 and TRBJ1-5, with no clear D. Trimming stripped 3 bases from V and 6 bases from J, with 9 bases between. The CDR3 has 13 residues. Germline CDR1 is LNHDA and CDR2 is SQIVND (reference sequence).

The chain employs TRBV5-4 and TRBJ2-1; weak D call: TRBD2 (6 bases). The CDR3 has 15 residues. Deletions cut 4 bases from V and 7 bases from J, with 18 bases between. CDR1 and CDR2 from the germline V gene are SGHNT and YYREEE (reference sequence). As DNA, the CDR3 is TGTGCCAGCAGCCCGGAGGGCCGGGGCATTAATGAGCAGTTCTTC. Protein sequence: CASSPEGRGINEQFF. The entire variable domain, with the rest obtained from reference TRBV5-4 and TRBJ2-1, is as follows: ETGVTQSPTHLIKTRGQQVTLRCSSQSGHNTVSWYQQALGQGPQFIFQYYREEENGRGNFPPRFSGLQFPNYSSELNVNALELDDSALYLCASSPEGRGINEQFFGPGTRLTVL.

This clonotype was observed a few times. This rearrangement joins TRBV28 to TRBJ1-1; 9 nucleotides line up with TRBD1. The germline gives CDR1 MDHEN, CDR2 SYDVKM. The CDR3 consists of 15 residues. The J segment lost 10 bases and the V segment lost 2 bases, leaving 11 bases of the junction unmatched. The CDR3 DNA reads as TGTGCCAGCAGTTTACGCCCGGGACAGGGTTTTGGAGCTTTCTTT. Translated, it gives CASSLRPGQGFGAFF. The whole variable domain, remainder taken from reference TRBV28 and TRBJ1-1, is DVKVTQSSRYLVKRTGEKVFLECVQDMDHENMFWYRQDPGLGLRLIYFSYDVKMKEKGDIPEGYSVSREKKERFSLILESASTNQTSMYLCASSLRPGQGFGAFFGQGTRLTVV.

This clonotype came up many times. The V and J genes are TRBV25-1 and TRBJ2-5; 14 bases align to TRBD2. Germline V lookup: CDR1 MGHDK, CDR2 SYGVNS. Germline trimming cut 1 base from V and 0 bases from J; bases unmatched to any gene: 7. The CDR3 spans 19 residues. The CDR3 is CASSEFFRTSGGYQETQYF. In DNA form, the CDR3 reads TGTGCCAGCAGTGAATTTTTTCGGACTAGCGGGGGGTACCAAGAGACCCAGTACTTC. Looking up the rest from reference TRBV25-1 and TRBJ2-5 gives the full variable domain: EADIYQTPRYLVIGTGKKITLECSQTMGHDKMYWYQQDPGMELHLIHYSYGVNSTEKGDLSSESTVSRIRTEHFPLTLESARPSHTSQYLCASSEFFRTSGGYQETQYFGPGTRLLVL.

The chain couples TRBV6-1 to TRBJ2-3; the D gene is possibly TRBD2 (5 bases). This CDR3 has 12 amino acids. The germline V gene has CDR1 MNHNS and CDR2 SASEGT. The germline V and J ends were trimmed by 6 bases and 6 bases, with 10 bases remaining between them. The CDR3 loop reads CASRDTRDTQYF. The DNA for the CDR3 is TGTGCCAGCAGGGATACTAGGGATACGCAGTATTTT.

This clonotype was seen at least ten times. J is TRBJ1-1 and V is TRBV7-9; weak D call: TRBD1 (6 bases). Trimming removed 5 bases at V and 8 bases at J, with 21 bases between. The CDR3 sequence is 15 residues long. From germline, CDR1 is SEHNR and CDR2 FQNEAQ (reference sequence). In DNA form, the CDR3 reads TGTGCCAGCAGCCGACAAGGAGGGGGGGAGCCCGAAGCTTTCTTT. Translation: CASSRQGGGEPEAFF.

The sample holds many counts of this clonotype. The chain employs TRBV7-8 and TRBJ2-7; possible D gene TRBD1, 5 bases. The CDR3 is 15 residues long. Germline assignment: CDR1 SGHVS and CDR2 FQNEAQ. V shed 4 bases and J shed 0 bases, with 13 bases lying between them. Here the CDR3 DNA reads TGTGCCAGCAGCTCCCGGACAACCCCCTCCTACGAGCAGTACTTC. As protein: CASSSRTTPSYEQYF. Supplemented by reference TRBV7-8 and TRBJ2-7, the full variable domain reads GAGVSQSPRYKVAKRGQDVALRCDPISGHVSLFWYQQALGQGPEFLTYFQNEAQLDKSGLPSDRFFAERPEGSVSTLKIQRTQQEDSAVYLCASSSRTTPSYEQYFGPGTRLTVT.

This clonotype was found a few times. V is TRBV6-1 and J is TRBJ2-1; D is possibly TRBD2 (5 bases). CDR1 and CDR2 from the germline V gene are MNHNS and SASEGT. CDR3 size: 11 residues. Between the trimmed V and J ends, which lost 6 bases and 15 bases, there was a span of 15 bases. This CDR3 reads CASSLTEEAFF. The CDR3 nucleotides are TGTGCCAGCAGCCTTACAGAGGAGGCGTTCTTC.

In its sample, this clonotype was seen once. V usage is TRBV12-3 or TRBV12-4 and J usage is TRBJ2-2; D gene uncertain. This CDR3 spans 14 amino acids. V lost 10 bases and J 4 bases, leaving 16 bases between the germline ends. The CDR3 region has the DNA TGTGCCAACCGCATCGGACGGGCCACCGGGGAGCTGTTTTTT. Translation: CANRIGRATGELFF.

This clonotype was seen ten or more times. The chain links TRBV7-9 to TRBJ1-1; TRBD1 is a possible D gene (5 bases). Trimming left V 2 bases short and J 4 bases short, with 14 bases between. CDR1 and CDR2 (germline): SEHNR, FQNEAQ (reference sequence). This CDR3 has 15 residues. CDR3 residues: CASSLLAGMATEAFF. In DNA, the CDR3 is TGTGCCAGCAGCTTACTAGCAGGGATGGCCACTGAAGCTTTCTTT.

In nucleotides, the CDR3 is TGTGCCAGCAGGGCCAACTCCTACGAGCAGTACTTC. This encodes CASRANSYEQYF. This chain uses TRBV6-2 or TRBV6-3 with TRBJ2-7; D unclear. The CDR3 sequence is 12 residues long. CDR1 and CDR2 from the germline V gene are MNHEY and SVGEGT. Trimming pared 6 bases from V and 0 bases from J, leaving 6 bases between.

This clonotype turned up a few times. The chain joins TRBV7-6 to TRBJ2-7; TRBD2 aligns across 10 bases. The V and J ends lost 5 bases and 5 bases, in that order; junction bases with no gene match: 6. The CDR3 loop spans 14 amino acids. Germline values: CDR1 SGHVS, CDR2 FNYEAQ. The CDR3 DNA is TGTGCCAGCAGCAGCGGGGGGGTTCGCGACGAGCAGTACTTC. Its translation: CASSSGGVRDEQYF.

This clonotype was counted between two and nine times. The chain has TRBV2 and TRBJ2-5, with a possible D match to TRBD2 (6 bases). This CDR3 contains 16 residues. V gave up 4 bases and J gave up 4 bases, with 19 bases separating them. CDR1 is SNHLY and CDR2 is FYNNEI in the germline V gene. The CDR3 region is CASSAQGSGVGETQYF. CDR3 sequence (DNA): TGTGCCAGCAGTGCTCAAGGTAGCGGAGTCGGAGAGACCCAGTACTTC.

This clonotype was seen only once. V usage is TRBV25-1 and J usage is TRBJ2-7, with 9 bases identical to TRBD1. Germline V gene sequence: CDR1 MGHDK, CDR2 SYGVNS. V dropped 4 bases and J dropped 2; count of bases not matched to a gene: 6. The CDR3 spans 15 residues. CDR3 amino acids: CASSGGTGRPYEQYF. For the CDR3, the DNA is TGTGCCAGCAGTGGGGGGACAGGGAGACCCTACGAGCAGTACTTC.

The rearrangement links TRBV7-6 to TRBJ1-1; no clear D gene. Between the trimmed V and J ends, which lost 1 base and 3 bases, there was a span of 21 bases. The CDR3 spans 18 residues. Per the germline V gene, CDR1 is SGHVS and CDR2 is FNYEAQ. In nucleotides, the CDR3 is TGTGCCAGCAGCTTAGTCGGCTGGTGGAGTCTAACGGACACTGAAGCTTTCTTT. Residues: CASSLVGWWSLTDTEAFF.

This clonotype was recorded a few times. The chain combines TRBV6-2 or TRBV6-3 with TRBJ2-3; 7 bases line up with TRBD1. This CDR3 comprises 14 residues. Losses at the gene ends were 5 bases for V and 6 bases for J; bases not matched to a gene: 8. Germline V gene lookup returns CDR1 MNHEY and CDR2 SVGEGT. The CDR3 DNA sequence: TGTGCCAGCAGTGGAACAGGGGATCAGGATACGCAGTATTTT. Translating gives CASSGTGDQDTQYF.

The rearrangement joins TRBV20-1 to TRBJ2-1; no reliable D call. The ends were cut back, 5 bases at V and 8 bases at J, with 10 bases in the middle. Germline assignment: CDR1 DFQATT and CDR2 SNEGSKA (reference sequence). This CDR3 comprises 11 residues. This CDR3 reads CSAPHSDEQFF. The CDR3 DNA sequence: TGCAGTGCTCCCCACTCCGATGAGCAGTTCTTC.

The chain is built from TRBV20-1 and TRBJ2-5, with TRBD1 matching 9 bases. From germline, CDR1 is DFQATT and CDR2 SNEGSKA (reference sequence). The CDR3 loop spans 16 amino acids. Trimming at V came to 0 bases and at J to 4 bases, leaving 9 bases not matched to a gene. The CDR3 sequence: CSARDHPGQGRETQYF. The CDR3 coding sequence is TGCAGTGCTAGAGACCACCCGGGACAGGGTAGAGAGACCCAGTACTTC.

This clonotype was counted a few times. CDR3 amino acids: CASRNRVSYGYTF. DNA for the CDR3: TGTGCCAGCAGAAACAGGGTCTCCTATGGCTACACCTTC. The chain employs TRBV5-6 and TRBJ1-2; possible D gene TRBD1, 6 bases. CDR1 is SGHDT, CDR2 YYEEEE, per germline. V lost 5 bases to trimming and J lost 4 bases, with 12 bases between them. This CDR3 is 13 amino acids long.

The chain couples TRBV7-2 to TRBJ2-3; D perhaps matches TRBD2 (7 bases). Trimming took off 1 base at V and 0 bases at J, with 14 bases between the two ends. CDR1 SGHTA and CDR2 FQGNSA come from the germline V gene. The CDR3 contains 17 residues. CDR3 protein: CASSLVGGDPSTDTQYF. For the CDR3, the DNA is TGTGCCAGCAGCTTAGTAGGGGGGGACCCTAGCACAGATACGCAGTATTTT.